The 18 T cell receptor beta chains presented below share a single source sample, sequenced in a study of T cell repertoires in cytomegalovirus infection. MiXCR was run by TCRdb on the reads, yielding one entry per CDR3 protein. The repertoire holds just under 300,000 distinct CDR3 sequences, with approximately 10% as singletons. The sample was PBMCs. These receptors all stem from a human donor in good health (CMV status not recorded). Some clones in this sample may be carry-over from other donors' samples.

The table lists this clonotype with many counts. The chain couples TRBV7-2 to TRBJ1-2, with a tentative D call TRBD1 (5 bases). Per the germline V gene, CDR1 is SGHTA and CDR2 is FQGNSA. The CDR3 contains 11 residues. Trimming took 10 bases from V and 5 from J, leaving 11 bases between them. The CDR3 nucleotides are TGTGCCATCCTTGGGACGTATGGCTACACCTTC. As protein: CAILGTYGYTF.

This clonotype was seen many times. The chain uses TRBV7-2 and TRBJ1-5; 10 bases match TRBD1. Germline values: CDR1 SGHTA, CDR2 FQGNSA. V was clipped by 2 bases and J by 1 base; unmatched bases: 17. This CDR3 has 21 residues. The CDR3 coding sequence is TGTGCCAGCAGCTTACAAGCGGGAACCGGGACAGGGGCTAGAAGCAATCAGCCCCAGCATTTT. It codes for CASSLQAGTGTGARSNQPQHF.

The table lists this clonotype with many counts. One end of the junction fails to match germline, which may point to a read error. The rearrangement links TRBV7-7 to TRBJ2-1; TRBD2 agrees at 10 bases. Germline V gene lookup returns CDR1 SSHAT and CDR2 FNYEAQ (reference sequence). This CDR3 comprises 15 residues. The CDR3 spells CASSLRAGGPGEQFF. The CDR3 coding sequence is TGTGCTAGCAGCTTACGAGCGGGGGGGCCCGGTGAGCAGTTCTTC.

In this sample, this clonotype turned up many times. The CDR3 is CAISESVGLTPQHF. CDR3 nucleotides: TGTGCCATCAGTGAGTCAGTAGGGTTGACGCCCCAGCATTTT. The rearrangement links TRBV10-3 to TRBJ1-5; no firm D call. This CDR3 has 14 residues. The germline V and J ends were trimmed by 0 bases and 9 bases, with 12 bases remaining between them. Germline lookup yields CDR1 ENHRY and CDR2 SYGVKD.

This clonotype was counted at least ten times. This chain connects TRBV20-1 to TRBJ1-2; the D is unclear. The germline gives CDR1 DFQATT, CDR2 SNEGSKA (reference sequence). This CDR3 has 12 amino acids. V lost 3 bases to trimming and J lost 3 bases, with 8 bases between them. The CDR3 is CSASHRHYGYTF. The CDR3 DNA follows: TGCAGTGCTAGTCATAGGCACTATGGCTACACCTTC.

This clonotype was counted many times. This chain connects TRBV20-1 to TRBJ2-7; TRBD2 aligns across 7 bases. This CDR3 is 15 amino acids long. Germline CDR1 is DFQATT and CDR2 is SNEGSKA (reference sequence). V gave up 4 bases and J gave up 2 bases; unmatched junction bases: 11. As DNA, the CDR3 is TGCAGTGCTATTAACCTAGCGGACTTCACCTACGAGCAGTACGTC. It specifies CSAINLADFTYEQYV.

This clonotype was recorded a few times. V usage is TRBV29-1 and J usage is TRBJ2-1; TRBD2 aligns across 14 bases. Per the germline V gene, CDR1 is SQVTM and CDR2 is ANQGSEA. The V and J ends lost 1 base and 3 bases, in that order; junction bases with no gene match: 5. The CDR3 has 17 residues. The CDR3 here is CSVEGTSGGPNYNEQFF. The CDR3 coding sequence is TGCAGCGTTGAAGGGACTAGCGGGGGGCCAAACTACAATGAGCAGTTCTTC.

This clonotype was counted many times. The chain employs TRBV7-8 and TRBJ2-1, with 12 nucleotides matching TRBD2. Germline CDR1 SGHVS, CDR2 FQNEAQ. The CDR3 spans 16 residues. After removal of 5 bases from V and 0 bases from J, the junction contained 2 bases not matched to a gene. This chain's CDR3 is CASSTSGGSSYNEQFF. CDR3 nucleotides: TGTGCCAGCAGCACTAGCGGGGGGAGCTCCTACAATGAGCAGTTCTTC.

This clonotype was seen many times. The chain is built from TRBV2 and TRBJ2-1; D ambiguous. CDR1 SNHLY and CDR2 FYNNEI come from the germline V gene. Between the trimmed V and J ends, which lost 6 bases and 2 bases, there was a span of 11 bases. This CDR3 region has 14 residues. The CDR3 DNA is TGTGCCAGCAGAGAACGGTACGCCTACAATGAGCAGTTCTTC. Translating gives CASRERYAYNEQFF.

The chain links TRBV7-6 to TRBJ2-3; TRBD1 matches 7 bases. CDR3 length: 15 residues. V lost 3 bases, J lost 1 base, and 4 bases stayed unmatched. CDR1 is SGHVS, CDR2 FNYEAQ, per germline. In DNA form, the CDR3 reads TGTGCCAGCAGCTTGGGACAGTCCCGCACAGATACGCAGTATTTT. Amino acid sequence: CASSLGQSRTDTQYF.

This clonotype was counted ten times or more. V gene TRBV20-1 combines with J gene TRBJ1-1; the match to TRBD1 covers 9 bases. CDR1 is DFQATT and CDR2 is SNEGSKA in the germline V gene (reference sequence). V lost 5 bases and J lost 2; bases outside the gene matches: 6. The CDR3 spans 14 residues. The CDR3 DNA follows: TGCAGTGCTTCGGACAGGGGATACAACACTGAAGCTTTCTTT. Translated: CSASDRGYNTEAFF.

The V and J genes are TRBV11-1 and TRBJ2-5, with 8 bases identical to TRBD2. Trimming cost V 0 bases and J 1 base; bases outside gene matches: 4. The CDR3 has 16 residues. The germline CDR1 and CDR2 sequences are SGHAT and FQDESV (reference sequence). Here the CDR3 DNA reads TGTGCCAGCAGCTTAGCGGCGGGGGGTCCCCAAGAGACCCAGTACTTC. Its translation is CASSLAAGGPQETQYF.

This clonotype came up many times. The chain uses TRBV20-1 and TRBJ1-2, with D perhaps matching TRBD1 (5 bases). CDR3 length equals 14 residues. Germline V gene sequence: CDR1 DFQATT, CDR2 SNEGSKA (reference sequence). Between the trimmed V and J ends, which lost 3 bases and 0 bases, there was a span of 11 bases. Here the CDR3 reads CSARHPGTNYGYTF. In DNA form, the CDR3 reads TGCAGTGCTAGGCACCCAGGGACTAACTATGGCTACACCTTC.

Many counts were recorded for this clonotype. CDR3 in amino acids: CASSQETGGLNTGELFF. The CDR3 DNA is TGTGCCAGCAGCCAAGAAACAGGGGGCTTAAACACCGGGGAGCTGTTTTTT. The chain couples TRBV14 to TRBJ2-2, with 9 positions matching TRBD1. Germline trimming cut 0 bases from V and 2 bases from J; bases unmatched to any gene: 4. The CDR3 spans 17 residues. The germline V gene encodes CDR1 SGHDN and CDR2 FVKESK.

Many counts were recorded for this clonotype. J is TRBJ2-1 and V is TRBV6-6; D is perhaps TRBD1 (5 bases). The germline gives CDR1 MNHNY, CDR2 SVGAGI (reference sequence). V dropped 4 bases and J dropped 0 bases, with 10 bases sitting between them. The CDR3 length is 15 residues. CDR3 in DNA: TGTGCCAGCAGTTTTGGACATCGCTCCTACAATGAGCAGTTCTTC. As protein: CASSFGHRSYNEQFF.

The chain recombines TRBV29-1 with TRBJ2-1, with 8 positions matching TRBD1. Germline V gene lookup returns CDR1 SQVTM and CDR2 ANQGSEA. This CDR3 contains 11 residues. The chain's CDR3 is CSYSGDRGQFF. Written as DNA, the CDR3 is TGCAGTTACTCCGGAGACAGGGGGCAGTTCTTC.

The V call is TRBV12-5, the J call TRBJ2-3; D might be TRBD2 (5 bases). The CDR3 totals 16 residues. V lost 7 bases, J lost 2 bases, and 19 bases lay in between. CDR1 is LGHNT and CDR2 is FRNRAP in the germline V gene. The CDR3 sequence is CASVPAGRGYTDTQYF. CDR3 sequence (DNA): TGTGCTAGTGTTCCCGCCGGTCGGGGTTACACAGATACGCAGTATTTT.

This clonotype was found many times. The chain has TRBV7-2 and TRBJ1-3; tentatively, D is TRBD1 (5 bases). The CDR3 covers 15 residues. Germline-derived CDR1 and CDR2 are SGHTA and FQGNSA. With 1 base removed from V and 4 bases from J, the gap between germline ends came to 11 bases. The CDR3 reads CASSLVSQGGNTIYF. The DNA for the CDR3 is TGTGCCAGCAGCTTAGTTTCTCAGGGCGGAAACACCATATATTTT.